This record concerns one T cell receptor (beta chain) sequence. Its antigen remains unidentified. One junction end disagrees with the germline gene, perhaps due to a read error. This sample is drawn from a study of tumor-infiltrating lymphocytes in primary liver carcinoma. The study's findings and limits: Tumor-adjacent and tumor-blood pairs shared a smaller degree of overlap than tumor region pairs. No more than about 8-24% of top clones could be seen in all five tumor regions.

Starting material for RNA and DNA co-extraction consisted of about 17-31 mg of unsorted bulk tissue. The cohort consisted of patients whose primary liver carcinoma was surgically resected. Every tumor was sampled at five separate regions. Starting material of about 450 ng total RNA yielded TCR beta cDNA via a constant-region primer. Libraries covering TCR beta were generated through three nested multiplex PCR rounds (using a slightly modified ARM-PCR). With TRBV1-TRBV30 forward primers and a C-beta reverse primer, the first two PCR rounds were run for 10 to 11 cycles each. TCRdb called the multiplex PCR reads again in MiXCR, with one record for every CDR3 protein. The table lists approximately 73,000 distinct CDR3 sequences, about two thirds of them singletons, with roughly 15% in the top ten. CDR3 length equals 17 residues. CDR1 SGHNT and CDR2 YYREEE come from the germline V gene (reference sequence).

Sequenced: liver tumor tissue from sampling region 4. Subset indicated: tumor region T4, right-lateral pole. The sequence was collected from a woman in her sixties with primary liver carcinoma and hepatitis B virus infection. The chain employs TRBV5-4 and TRBJ2-3; D is possibly TRBD1 or TRBD2 (5 bases each). Here the CDR3 reads CARSLGPSWTDTDTQYF. The DNA for the CDR3 is TGTGCCAGGAGCTTGGGGCCTAGCTGGACCGACACAGATACGCAGTATTTT.